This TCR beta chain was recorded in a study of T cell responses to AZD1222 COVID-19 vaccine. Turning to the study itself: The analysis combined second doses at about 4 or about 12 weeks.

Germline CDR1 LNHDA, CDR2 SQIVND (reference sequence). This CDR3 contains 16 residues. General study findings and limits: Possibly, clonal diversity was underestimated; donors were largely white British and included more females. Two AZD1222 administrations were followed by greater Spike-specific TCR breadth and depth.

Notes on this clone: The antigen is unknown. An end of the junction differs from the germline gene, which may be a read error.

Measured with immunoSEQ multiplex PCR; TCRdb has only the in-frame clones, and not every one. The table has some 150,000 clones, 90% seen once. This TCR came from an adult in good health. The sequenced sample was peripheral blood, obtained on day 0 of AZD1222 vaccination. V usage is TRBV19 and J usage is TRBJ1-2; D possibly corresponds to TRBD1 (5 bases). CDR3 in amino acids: CASSTPGTTGVRGYTF. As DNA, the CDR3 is TGTGCCAGTAGTACCCCGGGAACGACGGGGGTCCGTGGCTACACTTTC.